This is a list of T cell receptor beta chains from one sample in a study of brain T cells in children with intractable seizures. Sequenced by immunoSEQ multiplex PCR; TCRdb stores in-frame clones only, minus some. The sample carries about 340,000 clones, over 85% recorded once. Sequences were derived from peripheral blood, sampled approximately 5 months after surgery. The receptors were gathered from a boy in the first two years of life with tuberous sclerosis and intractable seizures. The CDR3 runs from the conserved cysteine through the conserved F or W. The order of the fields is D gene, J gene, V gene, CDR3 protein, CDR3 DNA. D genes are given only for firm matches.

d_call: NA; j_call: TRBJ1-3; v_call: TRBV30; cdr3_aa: CAWTPPQSSGNTIYF; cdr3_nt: TGTGCCTGGACCCCGCCCCAGAGCTCTGGAAACACCATATATTTT
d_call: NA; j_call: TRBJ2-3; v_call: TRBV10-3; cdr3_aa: CAISEPYTSTDTQYF; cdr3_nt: TGTGCCATCAGTGAGCCCTATACTAGCACAGATACGCAGTATTTT
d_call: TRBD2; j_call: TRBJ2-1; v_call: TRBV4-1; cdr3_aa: CASSQASLAGSSYNEQFF; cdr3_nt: TGCGCCAGCAGCCAAGCCAGCTTAGCGGGATCCTCCTACAATGAGCAGTTCTTC
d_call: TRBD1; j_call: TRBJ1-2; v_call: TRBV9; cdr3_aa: CASSLGQGNGYTF; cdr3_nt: TGTGCCAGCAGCCTGGGACAGGGGAATGGCTACACCTTC
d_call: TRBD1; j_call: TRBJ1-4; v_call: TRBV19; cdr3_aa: CASRPDRDPEKLFF; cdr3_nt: TGTGCCAGTAGGCCAGACAGGGACCCTGAAAAACTGTTTTTT
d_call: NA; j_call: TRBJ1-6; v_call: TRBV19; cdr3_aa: CASSIWPGSYNSPLHF; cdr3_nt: TGTGCCAGTAGTATATGGCCGGGCTCCTATAATTCACCCCTCCACTTT
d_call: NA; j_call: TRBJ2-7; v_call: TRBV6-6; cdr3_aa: CASSYSGGPYEQYF; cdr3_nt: TGTGCCAGCAGTTACTCGGGGGGTCCCTACGAGCAGTACTTC
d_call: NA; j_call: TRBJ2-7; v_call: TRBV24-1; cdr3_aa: CATSPRANPYEQYF; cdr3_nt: TGTGCCACCAGTCCGAGGGCTAACCCCTACGAGCAGTACTTC
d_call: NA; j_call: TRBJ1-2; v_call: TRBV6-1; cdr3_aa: CASSEQGQWSVNYGYTF; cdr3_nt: TGTGCCAGCAGTGAACAAGGACAGTGGTCGGTTAACTATGGCTACACCTTC
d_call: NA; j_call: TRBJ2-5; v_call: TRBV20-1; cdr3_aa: CSASMGGGEAQYF; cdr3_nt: TGCAGTGCTAGTATGGGGGGCGGTGAGGCCCAGTACTTC
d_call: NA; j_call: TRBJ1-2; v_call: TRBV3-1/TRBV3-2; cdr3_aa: CASSPVLNEGYGYTF; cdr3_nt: TGTGCCAGCAGCCCCGTACTGAACGAGGGTTATGGCTACACCTTC
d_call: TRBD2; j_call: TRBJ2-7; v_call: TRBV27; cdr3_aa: CASSTSGGYEQYF; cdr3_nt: TGTGCCAGCAGTACTAGCGGGGGATACGAGCAGTACTTC
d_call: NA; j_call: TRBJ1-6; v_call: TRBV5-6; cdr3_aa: CASSHGTATTNSPLHF; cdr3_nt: TGTGCCAGCAGCCATGGGACCGCCACCACAAATTCACCCCTCCACTTT
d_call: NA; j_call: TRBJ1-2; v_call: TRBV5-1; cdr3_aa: CARPGAHTGHYGYTF; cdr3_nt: TGCGCACGGCCAGGCGCTCACACAGGGCACTATGGCTACACCTTC
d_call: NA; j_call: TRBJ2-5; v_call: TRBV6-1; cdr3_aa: CASSDGLFGETQYF; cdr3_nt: TGTGCCAGCAGTGATGGACTGTTCGGGGAGACCCAGTACTTC
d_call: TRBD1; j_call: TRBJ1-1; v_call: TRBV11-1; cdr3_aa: CASSPDRGDTEAFF; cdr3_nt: TGTGCCAGCAGCCCGGACAGGGGAGACACTGAAGCTTTCTTT
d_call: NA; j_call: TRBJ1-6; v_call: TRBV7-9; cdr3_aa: CASSLGTTSLPLHF; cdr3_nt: TGTGCCAGCAGCTTAGGGACAACAAGCCTACCCCTCCACTTT
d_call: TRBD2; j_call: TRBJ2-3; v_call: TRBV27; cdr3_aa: CASRPSGGESTDTQYF; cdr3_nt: TGTGCCAGCAGACCTAGCGGGGGCGAGAGCACAGATACGCAGTATTTT
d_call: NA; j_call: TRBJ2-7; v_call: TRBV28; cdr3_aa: CASSITDSSYEQYF; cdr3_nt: TGTGCCAGCAGTATAACGGACAGCTCCTACGAGCAGTACTTC
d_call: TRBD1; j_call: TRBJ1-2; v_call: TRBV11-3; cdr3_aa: CASSLRTGEFYGYTF; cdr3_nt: TGTGCCAGCAGCTTAAGAACAGGGGAGTTTTATGGCTACACCTTC
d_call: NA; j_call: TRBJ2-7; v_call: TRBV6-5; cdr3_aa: CASSYRGGSSYEQYF; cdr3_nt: TGTGCCAGCAGTTATAGGGGGGGTTCCTCCTACGAGCAGTACTTC
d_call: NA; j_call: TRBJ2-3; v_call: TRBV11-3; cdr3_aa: CASSLVRDTQYF; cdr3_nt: TGTGCCAGCAGCTTAGTGAGGGATACGCAGTATTTT
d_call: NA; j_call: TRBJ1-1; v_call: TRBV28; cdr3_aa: CASSTTGITEAFF; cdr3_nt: TGTGCCAGCAGTACCACAGGGATCACTGAAGCTTTCTTT
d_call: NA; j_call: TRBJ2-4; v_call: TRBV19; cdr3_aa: CASRYGSPNIQYF; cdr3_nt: TGTGCCAGTAGGTACGGCAGCCCAAACATTCAGTACTTC
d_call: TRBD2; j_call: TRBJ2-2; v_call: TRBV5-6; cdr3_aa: CASSLWSTSGSRNTGELFF; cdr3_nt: TGTGCCAGCAGCTTATGGTCGACTAGCGGGAGTCGGAACACCGGGGAGCTGTTTTTT
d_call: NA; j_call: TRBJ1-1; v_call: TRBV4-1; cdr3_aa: CASSQGDVDTEAFF; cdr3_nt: TGCGCCAGCAGCCAAGGGGACGTAGACACTGAAGCTTTCTTT
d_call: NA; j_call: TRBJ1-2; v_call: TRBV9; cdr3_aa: CASSALGSGFGYTF; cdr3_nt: TGTGCCAGCAGCGCGTTGGGGAGCGGGTTTGGCTACACCTTC